This is a list of T cell receptor beta chains from one sample in a study of T cell repertoires in cytomegalovirus infection. One entry per CDR3 protein results from TCRdb running MiXCR on the reads. Here the sample spans around 320,000 distinct CDR3 sequences, approximately 9.5% being singletons. The material sequenced was PBMCs. Receptor source: a human donor in good health (CMV status not recorded). Some clones in this sample may be carry-over from other donors' samples. Each CDR3 is given with its conserved first and last residue. Each record gives: D gene, V gene, clone size, J gene, CDR3 DNA, CDR3 protein. A D gene is named only where the DNA matches it firmly. A row's size may be missing; if present it is once, few, many or a size class.

.,TRBV7-2,.,TRBJ1-1,TGTGCCAGCAGCTCTTACAGGGTGGGCACTGAAGCTTTCTTT,CASSSYRVGTEAFF
.,TRBV2,many,TRBJ2-7,TGTGCCAGCAGGAGGGGGGACCTTAAAATATCCTACGAGCAGTACTTC,CASRRGDLKISYEQYF
.,TRBV5-4,.,TRBJ2-7,TGTGCCAGCAGCTTTGGCGTGGGGCCCTACGAGCAGTACTTC,CASSFGVGPYEQYF
.,TRBV7-2,many,TRBJ2-7,TGTGCCAGCAGCCCGATGCTGGGAGCTGGATTTTCCGAGCAGTACTTC,CASSPMLGAGFSEQYF
.,TRBV25-1,few,TRBJ2-7,TGTGCCAGCTCTCATGCCAGGGCCAATGGGGAGCAGTACTTC,CASSHARANGEQYF
TRBD1,TRBV15,few,TRBJ2-2,TGTGCCACCAGCAGAGAGAGGGGGCTCTTGTCGGGCACCGGGGAGCTGTTTTTT,CATSRERGLLSGTGELFF
TRBD2,TRBV27,.,TRBJ2-3,TGTGCCAGCAGTTCCCGTCGACTAGCGGGGGGGCGTGTCACAGATACGCAGTATTTT,CASSSRRLAGGRVTDTQYF
.,TRBV10-3,few,TRBJ2-7,TGTGCCATCAGGGTAGACAGAGCCTCCTACGAGCAGTACTTC,CAIRVDRASYEQYF
TRBD2,TRBV7-2,many,TRBJ2-1,TGTGCCAGCAGCCCCGAGACGGGACTAACCTACAATGAGCAGTTCTTC,CASSPETGLTYNEQFF
TRBD1,TRBV6-5,many,TRBJ1-1,TGTGCCAGCAGCCTCCGGACAGGGACGCAGGGTGAAGCTTTCTTT,CASSLRTGTQGEAFF
.,TRBV27,.,TRBJ2-3,TGTGCCAGCAGTTTAAGGCCCGATGGGGATACGCAGTATTTT,CASSLRPDGDTQYF
.,TRBV9,few,TRBJ2-3,TGTGCCAGCAGCCTTACCAGCCCCGATACGCAGTATTTT,CASSLTSPDTQYF
.,TRBV6-2/TRBV6-3,few,TRBJ2-7,TGTGCCAGCAGTTACTCTGGAGGGATCTACGAGCAGTACTTC,CASSYSGGIYEQYF
TRBD1,TRBV5-5,.,TRBJ2-2,TGTGCCAGCAGTCCCGGGACAGGGACGTCCGGGGAGCTGTTTTTT,CASSPGTGTSGELFF
TRBD2,TRBV4-1,.,TRBJ2-3,TGCGCCAGCAGCCAAGATAACGGGGGGGCCAGAGATACGCAGTATTTT,CASSQDNGGARDTQYF
TRBD2,TRBV7-2,.,TRBJ2-5,TGTGTCAGCAGCCTGAGACTAGCGGGAGGGGAGACCCAGTACTTC,CVSSLRLAGGETQYF
TRBD1,TRBV18,.,TRBJ2-7,TGTGCCAGCTCACCAATAGCTACAGGGGGGCCCTACGAGCAGTACTTC,CASSPIATGGPYEQYF
TRBD1,TRBV7-8,many,TRBJ1-3,TGTGCCAGCAGCTTAATATTAGGACAGGGAGTCGGAAACACCATATATTTT,CASSLILGQGVGNTIYF
.,TRBV20-1,few,TRBJ2-5,TGCAGTGCTAGTGCCCAGCAAGAGACCCAGTACTTC,CSASAQQETQYF
TRBD2,TRBV29-1,few,TRBJ2-3,TGCAGCGTTGGGGCTAGCGGCTTCACAGATACGCAGTATTTT,CSVGASGFTDTQYF
.,TRBV7-4,few,TRBJ1-2,TGTGCCAGCAGCTCTCCTTTGGTTGGCTACACCTTC,CASSSPLVGYTF
TRBD1,TRBV19,.,TRBJ1-1,TGTGCCAGTAGGGACAGGGGATCAGAAGCTTTCTTT,CASRDRGSEAFF
.,TRBV12-3/TRBV12-4,many,TRBJ1-5,TGTGCCAGCACCCCGGACGGAGGCAGCAATCAGCCCCAGCATTTT,CASTPDGGSNQPQHF
TRBD2,TRBV7-2,few,TRBJ2-1,TGTGCCAGCAGCTTAAGGCGGGAGGGTTCCTACAATGAGCAGTTCTTC,CASSLRREGSYNEQFF
.,TRBV5-5,once,TRBJ2-7,TGTGCCAGCAGGGAGGGGGGAGGCGGCCGTCTCTACGAGCAGTACTTC,CASREGGGGRLYEQYF
TRBD1,TRBV11-2,many,TRBJ1-1,TGTGCCAGCAGCGCTTGGACAGGGGGATATTCTACTTTCTTT,CASSAWTGGYSTFF
TRBD1,TRBV7-4,.,TRBJ1-2,TGTGCCAGCAGCTCGACAGGGGGCATTGTAGGGGGCTACACCTTC,CASSSTGGIVGGYTF
TRBD1,TRBV7-2,.,TRBJ2-5,TGTGCCAGCAGCCAAGGACAGGGGGCTGGGACCCAGTACTTC,CASSQGQGAGTQYF
TRBD2,TRBV7-2,many,TRBJ2-3,TGTGCCAGCAGCTTAGCGCACAGCGGGGCTAGCACAGATACGCAGTATTTT,CASSLAHSGASTDTQYF
TRBD1,TRBV7-2,many,TRBJ1-2,TGTGCCAGCAGCGGACGACAGGGGAACTATGGCTACACCTTC,CASSGRQGNYGYTF
TRBD1,TRBV19,.,TRBJ1-5,TGTGCCAGTAGTGTTCTTCAGGGGGCTCTCAATCAGCCCCAGCATTTT,CASSVLQGALNQPQHF
TRBD2,TRBV7-2,many,TRBJ2-7,TGTGCCAGCAGCTTAGTCGGCGGGGGGGAATACGAGCAGTACTTC,CASSLVGGGEYEQYF
TRBD1,TRBV30,few,TRBJ1-2,TGTGCCTGGAGTGTACAAACGGACAGGTGGCAGCAGGGCTACACCTTC,CAWSVQTDRWQQGYTF
.,TRBV7-6,few,TRBJ1-4,TGTGCCAGCAGCGCAAACAGGCCCCTCAATGAAAAACTGTTTTTT,CASSANRPLNEKLFF
.,TRBV6-1,.,TRBJ2-3,TGTGCCAGCAGGGCCGGGACGGTAGATACGCAGTATTTT,CASRAGTVDTQYF
.,TRBV25-1,.,TRBJ1-6,TGTGCCAGCAGTGAAAGGTTTACCTCCTATAATTCACCCCTCCACTTT,CASSERFTSYNSPLHF
.,TRBV7-3,.,TRBJ1-1,TGTGCCAGCAGCTCGGTACAGGGAGCTGAAGCTTTCTTT,CASSSVQGAEAFF
TRBD1,TRBV27,few,TRBJ1-6,TGTGCCAGCACCCAGGGACAGGTCAATTCACCCCTCCACTTT,CASTQGQVNSPLHF